This T cell receptor (beta chain) was documented in a study of blood T cell repertoires in COVID-19. Study-wide context: The United States, Italy and Spain supplied acute and convalescent COVID-19 samples. PBMCs, B-cell-depleted T cells, or T cells were the source of the cDNA or gDNA that made up the material.

In germline, CDR1 is SGHTA, CDR2 FQGNSA. The CDR3 extends over 13 amino acids. V dropped 3 bases and J dropped 8; count of bases not matched to a gene: 0. This clone was recorded only once. Per the study methods: Using reference gene primer amplification, nucleated cell counts were estimated. Here immunoSEQ multiplex PCR was the method, and the copy in TCRdb shows in-frame clones only, minus some. The D gene and trimming were derived from the DNA, and the V and J assignments and clone size from that table. Of around 47,000 clones in the sample, about nine tenths were seen once. The sequenced sample consisted of peripheral blood. The sequence was obtained from an older man with active or convalescent COVID-19. This chain uses TRBV7-2 with TRBJ2-2; 10 bases line up with TRBD2. The DNA for the CDR3 is TGTGCCAGCAGCTTGGGACTAGCGGGGGAGCTGTTTTTT. This sequence encodes CASSLGLAGELFF.